The next 5 T cell receptor beta chains were all read from a single sample in a study of blood T cell repertoires in COVID-19 (TCRdb year 2020). Libraries were constructed by the immunoSEQ multiplex PCR assay. Held by TCRdb, this immuneACCESS table contains in-frame sequences only and omits some clones. Under half of the omission traces to an unresolved V gene where checked; the cause of the rest is unknown. The sample table shows 250,000 to 400,000 clones, and around 87% are seen once. Together, the top ten hold 1% of the sample. Sequences were obtained from peripheral blood. The source of these receptors is a man aged 45-60 years with active or convalescent COVID-19.

The V and J genes are TRBV18 and TRBJ1-3; 7 bases fit TRBD1. V lost 2 bases, J lost 0 bases, and 4 bases stayed unmatched. The CDR3 totals 16 residues. Germline-derived CDR1 and CDR2 are KGHSH and LQKENI. The CDR3 coding sequence is TGTGCCAGCTCACCAGGAGGGGGCAGCTCTGGAAACACCATATATTTT. Translated, it gives CASSPGGGSSGNTIYF.

This clone was detected once. The chain uses TRBV5-1 and TRBJ1-1, with D possibly matching TRBD1 (6 bases). V shed 3 bases and J shed 1 base, with 13 bases lying between them. Germline CDR1 is SGHRS and CDR2 is YFSETQ. The CDR3 has 15 residues. DNA of the CDR3: TGCGCCAGCAGCTCCCCCGACAGGCCGAACACTGAAGCTTTCTTT. It translates to CASSSPDRPNTEAFF.

The gene calls are TRBV28 and TRBJ2-7; the D gene is possibly TRBD1 (6 bases). CDR3 size: 14 residues. Germline V gene data show CDR1 as MDHEN and CDR2 as SYDVKM. Deletions cut 2 bases from V and 2 bases from J, with 10 bases between. The CDR3 spells CASSLDRHPYEQYF. Here the CDR3 DNA reads TGTGCCAGCAGTTTAGACAGGCACCCCTACGAGCAGTACTTC.

The chain is built from TRBV28 and TRBJ1-1; D uncertain. V was clipped by 3 bases and J by 0 bases, with 8 bases between them. The CDR3 extends over 14 amino acids. From germline, CDR1 is MDHEN and CDR2 SYDVKM. The CDR3 DNA follows: TGTGCCAGCAGTTTGTCCGGTCTGAACACTGAAGCTTTCTTT. It codes for CASSLSGLNTEAFF.

The gene calls are TRBV18 and TRBJ2-2; D is undetermined. The V end was cut by 4 bases, the J end by 2 bases, with 5 bases between. Germline CDR1 and CDR2: KGHSH and LQKENI. The CDR3 contains 13 residues. CDR3 sequence reads: CASSLPNTGELFF. Written as DNA, the CDR3 is TGTGCCAGCTCACTCCCTAACACCGGGGAGCTGTTTTTT. Full variable domain (rest looked up from reference TRBV18 and TRBJ2-2): NAGVMQNPRHLVRRRGQEARLRCSPMKGHSHVYWYRQLPEEGLKFMVYLQKENIIDESGMPKERFSAEFPKEGPSILRIQQVVRGDSAAYFCASSLPNTGELFFGEGSRLTVL.